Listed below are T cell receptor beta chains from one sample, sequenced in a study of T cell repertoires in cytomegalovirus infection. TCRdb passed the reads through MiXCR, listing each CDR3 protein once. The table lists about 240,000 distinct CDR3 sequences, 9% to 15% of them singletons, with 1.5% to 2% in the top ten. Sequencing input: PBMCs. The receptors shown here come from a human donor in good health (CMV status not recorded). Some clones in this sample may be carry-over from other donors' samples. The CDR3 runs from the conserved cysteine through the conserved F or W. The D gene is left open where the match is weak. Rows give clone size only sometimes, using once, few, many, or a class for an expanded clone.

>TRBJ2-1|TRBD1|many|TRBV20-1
TGCAGTGCTGCCTCGGGACAGGGGGCGCAGAGCTCCTACAATGAGCAGTTCTTC
CSAASGQGAQSSYNEQFF
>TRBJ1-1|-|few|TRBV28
TGTGCCAGCAGTTCCCCCGGCAGGGTGGGCACTGAAGCTTTCTTT
CASSSPGRVGTEAFF
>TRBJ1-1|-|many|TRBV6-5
TGTGCCAGCAGTTACTCGACAGGCGAAACCTCTGAAGCTTTCTTT
CASSYSTGETSEAFF
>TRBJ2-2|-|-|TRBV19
TGTGCCAGTAGTATCCGGTCACAGGGCCCCGGGGAGCTGTTTTTT
CASSIRSQGPGELFF
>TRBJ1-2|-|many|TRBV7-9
TGTGCCAGCAGCCCTGGGGGAACAGGGTCCGACTATGGCTACACCTTC
CASSPGGTGSDYGYTF
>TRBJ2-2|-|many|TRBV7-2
TGTGCCAGCAGCGCCCGGTGGGCGAACACCGGGGAGCTGTTTTTT
CASSARWANTGELFF
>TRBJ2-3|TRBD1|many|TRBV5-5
TGTGCCAGCAGCTTGCAACAGGGGGGAGCAGATACGCAGTATTTT
CASSLQQGGADTQYF
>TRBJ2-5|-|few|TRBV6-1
TGTGCCATTACTAACCAAGAGACCCAGTACTTC
CAITNQETQYF
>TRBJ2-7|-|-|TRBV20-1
TGCAGTGCCCCTTATTTCCTTCTCGGGGGCGGGTACGAGCAGTACTTC
CSAPYFLLGGGYEQYF
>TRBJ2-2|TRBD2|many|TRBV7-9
TGTGCCAGCAGTCGACTAGCGGGACGGGCCGGGGAGCTGTTTTTT
CASSRLAGRAGELFF
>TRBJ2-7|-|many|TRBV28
TGTGCCAGCAGTTTAGAGCCGGGTGAGCAGTACTTC
CASSLEPGEQYF
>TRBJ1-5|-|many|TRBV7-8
TGTGCCAGCAGCTTACTACGGACAAGCAATCAGCCCCAGCATTTT
CASSLLRTSNQPQHF
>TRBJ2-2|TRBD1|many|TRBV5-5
TGTGCCAGCACCCAGGGGGACCTCACCGGGGAGCTGTTTTTT
CASTQGDLTGELFF
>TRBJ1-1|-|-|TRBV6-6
TGTGCCAGCAGTTATACGGGCACTGAAGCTTTCTTT
CASSYTGTEAFF
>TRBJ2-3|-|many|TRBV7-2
TGTGCCAGCAGCTTAGGCGGTTCAGATACGCAGTATTTT
CASSLGGSDTQYF
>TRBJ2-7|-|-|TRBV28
TGTGCCAGCAGACAAACTCCCGGGACGCTGTCCTACGAGCAGTACTTC
CASRQTPGTLSYEQYF
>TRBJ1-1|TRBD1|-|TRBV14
TGTGCCAGCAGCCAATTGAGGGACAGACCAAACACTGAAGCTTTCTTT
CASSQLRDRPNTEAFF
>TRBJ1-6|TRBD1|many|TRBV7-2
TGTGCCAGCAGCTCGCCAGGGGGCTGGGATTCACCCCTCCACTTT
CASSSPGGWDSPLHF
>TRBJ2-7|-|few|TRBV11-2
TGTGCCAGCAGCTCTCTCCGGGTCGATTACGAGCAGTACTTC
CASSSLRVDYEQYF
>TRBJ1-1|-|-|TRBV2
TGTGCCAGCAGTGATGGGGGGAAAGATGAAGCTTTCTTT
CASSDGGKDEAFF
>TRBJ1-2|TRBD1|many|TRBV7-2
TGTGCCAGCAGCCTAACAGGGGGCGTTAACTATGGCTACACCTTC
CASSLTGGVNYGYTF
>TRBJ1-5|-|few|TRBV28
TGTGCCAGCAGTCCAATCGGGGGCAATCAGCCCCAGCATTTT
CASSPIGGNQPQHF
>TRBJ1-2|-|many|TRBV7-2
TGTGCCAGCAGCTTCTCTTGGACTGAGGTCGGCTACACCTTC
CASSFSWTEVGYTF
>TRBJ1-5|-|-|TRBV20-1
TGCAGTGCTAGCGGAACGGATGGCCGTAGCAATCAGCCCCAGCATTTT
CSASGTDGRSNQPQHF